The sequence of this T cell receptor beta chain was determined in a study of T cell clonality in common variable immunodeficiency. Heparinized whole blood, 5 to 8 ml, came from each donor. Study-wide points: Common variable immunodeficiency TCR beta sequences reportedly had fewer deletions and N-nucleotide insertions. CVID subjects shared fewer TCRbeta clones than healthy controls did.

Sequencing input was equivalent genomic DNA from CVID and controls. Generated by immunoSEQ multiplex PCR, the TCRdb table keeps only in-frame clones and is missing some. The table lists tens of thousands of clones, with no singletons. The sample holds a few counts of this clone. Its antigen is undetermined. With the read ending 3 residues before the CDR3 end, the germline J gene is used to fill in that end. The CDR3 extends over 14 amino acids. V lost 1 base to trimming and J lost 4 bases, with 9 bases between them. From germline, CDR1 is SEHNR and CDR2 FQNEAQ (reference sequence). V gene TRBV7-9 combines with J gene TRBJ2-3; D is uncertain. The source of this sequence is a person between 18 and 75 years old in good health. The sample taken for sequencing was peripheral blood mononuclear cells. The CDR3 loop reads CASSLEADPDTQYF. The sequenced CDR3 bases are TGTGCCAGCAGCTTAGAGGCAGATCCAGATACG.